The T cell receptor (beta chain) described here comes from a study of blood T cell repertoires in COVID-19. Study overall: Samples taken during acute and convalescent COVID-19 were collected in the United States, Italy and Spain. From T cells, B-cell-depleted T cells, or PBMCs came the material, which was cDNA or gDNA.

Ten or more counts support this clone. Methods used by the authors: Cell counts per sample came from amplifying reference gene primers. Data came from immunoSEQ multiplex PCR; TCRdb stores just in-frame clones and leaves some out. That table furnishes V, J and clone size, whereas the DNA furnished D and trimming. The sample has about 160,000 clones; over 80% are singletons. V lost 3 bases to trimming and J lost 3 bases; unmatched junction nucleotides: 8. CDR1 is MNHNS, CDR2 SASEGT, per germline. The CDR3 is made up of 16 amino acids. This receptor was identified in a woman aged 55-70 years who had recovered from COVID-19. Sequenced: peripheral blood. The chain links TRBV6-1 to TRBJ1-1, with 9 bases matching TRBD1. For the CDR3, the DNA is TGTGCCAGCAGTGATGGTAGGGACAGGGTTTACACTGAAGCTTTCTTT. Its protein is CASSDGRDRVYTEAFF.